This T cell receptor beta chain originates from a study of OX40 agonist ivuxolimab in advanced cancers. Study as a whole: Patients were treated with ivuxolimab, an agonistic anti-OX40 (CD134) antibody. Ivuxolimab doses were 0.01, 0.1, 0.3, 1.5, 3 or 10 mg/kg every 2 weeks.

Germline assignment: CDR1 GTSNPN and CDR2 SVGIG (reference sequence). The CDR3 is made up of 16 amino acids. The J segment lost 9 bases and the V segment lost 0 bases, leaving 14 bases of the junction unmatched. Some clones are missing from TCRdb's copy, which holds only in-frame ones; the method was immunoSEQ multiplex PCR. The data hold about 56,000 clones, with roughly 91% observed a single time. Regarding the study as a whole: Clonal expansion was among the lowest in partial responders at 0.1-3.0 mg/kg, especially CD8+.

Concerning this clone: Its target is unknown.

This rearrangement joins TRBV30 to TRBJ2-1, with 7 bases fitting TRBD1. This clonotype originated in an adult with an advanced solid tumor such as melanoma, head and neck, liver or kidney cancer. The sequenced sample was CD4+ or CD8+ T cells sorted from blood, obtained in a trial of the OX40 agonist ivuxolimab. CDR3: CAWSVFRDRVVAEQFF. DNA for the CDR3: TGTGCCTGGAGTGTCTTCCGGGACAGAGTTGTGGCTGAGCAGTTCTTC.